This TCR beta chain was observed in a study of T-cell reconstitution after alpha-beta-depleted transplantation in children. This clonotype occurred many times. The target antigen is unknown. Notes on the study in general: Most T-cell counts and diversity one year after the transplant came from T cells that were newly produced. It was reported that alpha-beta T cells came from several hundred expanded graft clones (about two months after transplant).

Germline CDR1 reads DFQATT; CDR2 reads SNEGSKA (reference sequence). The V and J ends lost 0 bases and 5 bases respectively, with 10 bases between them. The CDR3 extends over 14 amino acids. Preparation of the TCRbeta library involved a method that used unique molecular identifiers. Using its own MiXCR run on the PCR reads, TCRdb lists one record per CDR3 protein. In the table there are over 200,000 distinct CDR3 sequences, approximately 17% of which are singletons. The rearrangement joins TRBV20-1 to TRBJ2-2; D not resolved. The source material was PBMCs, mostly from graft donor cells, sampled 360 days after TCRalphabeta/CD19-depleted stem cell transplant. This clonotype was obtained from a male patient aged 2 to 9 who had a stem cell transplant for acute lymphoblastic leukemia, so the T cells may come from the graft donor. In nucleotides, the CDR3 is TGCAGTGCTAGAGATGGGGTAATAACCGGGGAGCTGTTTTTT. It yields the protein CSARDGVITGELFF.